A selection of T cell receptor beta chains follows, all from one sample in a study of T cells in Graves' hyperthyroidism and ophthalmopathy. TCRdb itself ran the multiplex PCR reads through MiXCR, one entry per CDR3 protein. The sample carries about 200,000 distinct CDR3 sequences, around 17% recorded once. The sequenced material came from blood. The receptors shown here come from a man aged 40-49 years with Graves' hyperthyroidism. CDR3s include the opening cysteine and the closing phenylalanine or tryptophan. The order of the fields is CDR3 protein, V gene, J gene.

CASSKTGTGGSPLHF	TRBV7-2	TRBJ1-6
CASQDVYYGYTF	TRBV6-2/TRBV6-3	TRBJ1-2
CASSPGGGTYEQYF	TRBV28	TRBJ2-7
CASSQTRQGAREQYF	TRBV3-1	TRBJ2-7
CSARDHGRFVEQYF	TRBV20-1	TRBJ2-7
CASSLGVTAEAFF	TRBV5-1	TRBJ1-1
CASTSGGRTEAFF	TRBV12-3/TRBV12-4	TRBJ1-1
CASSPGTGYNEQFF	TRBV6-2/TRBV6-3	TRBJ2-1
CASSSGTELHSNQPQHF	TRBV11-2	TRBJ1-5
CASKTGVDYGYTF	TRBV6-1	TRBJ1-2
CSARDRTGFRKLFF	TRBV20-1	TRBJ1-4
CAISVGATSYNEQFF	TRBV10-3	TRBJ2-1
CASSQDPQRGANEQFF	TRBV3-1	TRBJ2-1
CASSYREGSEQYF	TRBV6-2/TRBV6-3	TRBJ2-7
CAWSRGLYTEAFF	TRBV30	TRBJ1-1
CASRSYAPGELFF	TRBV4-2	TRBJ2-2
CASSPTASPANYNEQFF	TRBV12-3/TRBV12-4	TRBJ2-1